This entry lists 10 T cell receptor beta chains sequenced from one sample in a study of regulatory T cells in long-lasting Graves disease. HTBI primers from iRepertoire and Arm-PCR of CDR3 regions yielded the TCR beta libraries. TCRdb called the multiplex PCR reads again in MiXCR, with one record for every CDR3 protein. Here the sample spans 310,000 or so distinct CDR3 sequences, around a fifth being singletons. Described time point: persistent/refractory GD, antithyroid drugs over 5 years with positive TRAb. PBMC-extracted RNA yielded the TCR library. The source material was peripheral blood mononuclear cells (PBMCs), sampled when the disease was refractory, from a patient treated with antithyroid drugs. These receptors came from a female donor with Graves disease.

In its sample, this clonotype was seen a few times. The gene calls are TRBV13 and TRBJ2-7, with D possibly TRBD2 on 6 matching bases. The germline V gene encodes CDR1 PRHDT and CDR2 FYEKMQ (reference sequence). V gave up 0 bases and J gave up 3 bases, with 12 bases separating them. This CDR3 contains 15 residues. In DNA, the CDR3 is TGTGCCAGCAGCTTAGGGGGGGGTCCTTTCTACGAGCAGTACTTC. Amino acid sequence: CASSLGGGPFYEQYF.

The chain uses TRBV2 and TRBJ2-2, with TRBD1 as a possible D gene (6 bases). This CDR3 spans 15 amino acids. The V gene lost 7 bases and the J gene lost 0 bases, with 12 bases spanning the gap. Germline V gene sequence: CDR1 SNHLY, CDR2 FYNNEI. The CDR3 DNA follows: TGTGCCAGCACCCGCTACAGGGCGAACACCGGGGAGCTGTTTTTT. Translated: CASTRYRANTGELFF.

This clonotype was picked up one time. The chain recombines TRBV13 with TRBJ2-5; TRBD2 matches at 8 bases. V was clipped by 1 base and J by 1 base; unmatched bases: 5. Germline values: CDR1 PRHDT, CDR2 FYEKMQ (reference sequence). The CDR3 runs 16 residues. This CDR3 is CASSLDGGRFQETQYF. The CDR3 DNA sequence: TGTGCCAGCAGCTTAGATGGCGGGAGGTTCCAAGAGACCCAGTACTTC.

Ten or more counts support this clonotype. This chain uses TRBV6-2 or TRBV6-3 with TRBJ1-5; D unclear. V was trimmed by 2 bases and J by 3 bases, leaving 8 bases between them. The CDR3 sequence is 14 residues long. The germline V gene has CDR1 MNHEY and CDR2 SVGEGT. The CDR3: CASSYPEDNQPQHF. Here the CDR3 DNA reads TGTGCCAGCAGTTACCCGGAGGACAATCAGCCCCAGCATTTT.

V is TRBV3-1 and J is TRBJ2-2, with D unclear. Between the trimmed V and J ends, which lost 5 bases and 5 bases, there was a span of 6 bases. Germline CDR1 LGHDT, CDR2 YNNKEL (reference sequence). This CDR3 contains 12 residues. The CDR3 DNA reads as TGTGCCAGCAGCACGCAAACCGGGGAGCTGTTTTTT. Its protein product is CASSTQTGELFF. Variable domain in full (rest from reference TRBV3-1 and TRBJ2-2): DTAVSQTPKYLVTQMGNDKSIKCEQNLGHDTMYWYKQDSKKFLKIMFSYNNKELIINETVPNRFSPKSPDKAHLNLHINSLELGDSAVYFCASSTQTGELFFGEGSRLTVL.

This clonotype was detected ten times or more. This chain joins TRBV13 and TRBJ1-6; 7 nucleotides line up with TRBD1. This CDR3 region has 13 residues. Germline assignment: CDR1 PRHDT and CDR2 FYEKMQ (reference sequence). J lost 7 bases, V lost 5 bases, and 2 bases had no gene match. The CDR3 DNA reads TGTGCCAGCAGCCCCAGGGGGAATTCACCCCTCCACTTT. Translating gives CASSPRGNSPLHF.

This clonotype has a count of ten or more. CDR3 coding DNA: TGTGCCAGCAGCTGGGGACAGGGGGACTACGAGCAGTACTTC. It encodes CASSWGQGDYEQYF. The chain links TRBV2 to TRBJ2-7; TRBD1 aligns across 11 bases. Germline V CDR1 and CDR2: SNHLY, FYNNEI. J gave up 3 bases and V 6 bases, and 4 bases lay outside the gene matches. The CDR3 is made up of 14 amino acids.

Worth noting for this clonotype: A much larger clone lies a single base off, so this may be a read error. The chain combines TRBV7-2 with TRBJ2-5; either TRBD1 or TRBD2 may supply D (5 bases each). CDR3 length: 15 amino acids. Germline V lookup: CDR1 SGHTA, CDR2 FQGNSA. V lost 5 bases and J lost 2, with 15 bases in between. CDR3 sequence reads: CASSPGPSLQETQYF. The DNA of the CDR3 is TGTGCCAGCAGCCCGGGACCCTCATTACAAGAGACCCAGTACTTC.

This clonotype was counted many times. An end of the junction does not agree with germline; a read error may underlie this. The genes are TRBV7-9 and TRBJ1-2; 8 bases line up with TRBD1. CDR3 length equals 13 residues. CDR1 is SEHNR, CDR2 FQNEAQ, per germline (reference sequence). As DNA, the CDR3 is TGTGCCAGCAAAAGAGGGACAGGCCTCTTTATCGCCTTC. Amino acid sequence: CASKRGTGLFIAF.

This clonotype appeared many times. The CDR3 protein is CAISESGLASSYEQYF. DNA of the CDR3: TGTGCCATCAGTGAGTCAGGACTAGCGAGCTCCTACGAGCAGTACTTC. V and J are TRBV10-3 and TRBJ2-7; TRBD2 agrees at 9 bases. V shed 0 bases, J shed 0 bases, and the junction held 3 bases outside the gene matches. Germline V lookup: CDR1 ENHRY, CDR2 SYGVKD. This CDR3 is 16 amino acids long.